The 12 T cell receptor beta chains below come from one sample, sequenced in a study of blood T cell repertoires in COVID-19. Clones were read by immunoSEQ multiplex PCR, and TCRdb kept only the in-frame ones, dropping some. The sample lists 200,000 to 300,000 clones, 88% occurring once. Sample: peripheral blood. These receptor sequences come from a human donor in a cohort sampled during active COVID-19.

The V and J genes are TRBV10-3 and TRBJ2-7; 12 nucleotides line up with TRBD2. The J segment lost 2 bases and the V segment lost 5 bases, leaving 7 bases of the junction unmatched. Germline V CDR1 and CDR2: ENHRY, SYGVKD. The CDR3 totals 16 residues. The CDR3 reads CAISRLAGATPYEQYF. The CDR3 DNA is TGTGCCATCAGTAGACTAGCGGGAGCTACCCCCTACGAGCAGTACTTC.

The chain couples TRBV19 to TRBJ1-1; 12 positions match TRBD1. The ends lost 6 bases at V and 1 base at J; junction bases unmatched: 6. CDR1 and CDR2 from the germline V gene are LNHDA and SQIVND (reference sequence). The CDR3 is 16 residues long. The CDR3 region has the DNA TGTGCCAGTAGCTCGGGACAGGGGGCATGGAACACTGAAGCTTTCTTT. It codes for CASSSGQGAWNTEAFF.

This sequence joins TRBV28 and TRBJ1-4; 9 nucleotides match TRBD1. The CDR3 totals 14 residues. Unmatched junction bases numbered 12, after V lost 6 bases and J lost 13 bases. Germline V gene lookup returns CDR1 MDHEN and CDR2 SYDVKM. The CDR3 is CASSPGQGLEVLFF. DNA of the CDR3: TGTGCCAGCAGCCCGGGACAGGGCCTTGAGGTACTGTTTTTT.

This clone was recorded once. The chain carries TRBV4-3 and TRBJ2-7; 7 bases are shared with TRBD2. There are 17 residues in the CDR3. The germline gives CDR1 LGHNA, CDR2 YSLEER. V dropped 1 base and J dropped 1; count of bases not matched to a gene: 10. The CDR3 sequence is CASSQGIKREGSYEQYF. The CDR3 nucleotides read TGCGCCAGCAGCCAAGGAATAAAGCGGGAAGGGTCCTACGAGCAGTACTTC.

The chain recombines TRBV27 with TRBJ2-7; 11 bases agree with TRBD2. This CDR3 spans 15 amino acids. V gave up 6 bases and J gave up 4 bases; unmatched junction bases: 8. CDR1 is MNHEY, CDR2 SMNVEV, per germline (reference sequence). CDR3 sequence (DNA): TGTGCCAGCAGGTTAGCGGGAGGGCCGAGTTACGAGCAGTACTTC. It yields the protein CASRLAGGPSYEQYF.

CDR3 amino acids: CASSLYLDRSYEQYF. CDR3 nucleotides: TGCGCCAGCAGCCTATACCTTGACAGATCCTACGAGCAGTACTTC. The rearrangement joins TRBV4-3 to TRBJ2-7, with D maybe TRBD1 (5 bases). The germline CDR1 and CDR2 sequences are LGHNA and YSLEER. This CDR3 spans 15 amino acids. The V gene lost 4 bases and the J gene lost 1 base, with 14 bases spanning the gap.

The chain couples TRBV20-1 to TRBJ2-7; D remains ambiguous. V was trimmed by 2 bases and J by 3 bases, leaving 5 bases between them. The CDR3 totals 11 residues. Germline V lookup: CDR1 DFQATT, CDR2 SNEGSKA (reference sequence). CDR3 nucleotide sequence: TGCAGTGCTAGATCCATCTACGAGCAGTACTTC. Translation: CSARSIYEQYF.

Written as DNA, the CDR3 is TGTGCCAGCAGCTTGCTATCTCCGGGACTCGCCTTTAGCGAGCAGTACTTC. It yields the protein CASSLLSPGLAFSEQYF. The chain carries TRBV7-6 and TRBJ2-7, with D possibly TRBD2 on 6 matching bases. Germline values: CDR1 SGHVS, CDR2 FNYEAQ. The CDR3 loop spans 17 amino acids. Between the trimmed V and J ends, which lost 3 bases and 6 bases, there was a span of 24 bases.

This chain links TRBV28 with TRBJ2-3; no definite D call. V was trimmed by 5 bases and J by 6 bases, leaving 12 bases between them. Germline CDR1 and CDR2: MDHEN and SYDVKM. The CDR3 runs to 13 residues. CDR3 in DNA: TGTGCCAGCAGTCTACCCCCTCCGGATACGCAGTATTTT. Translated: CASSLPPPDTQYF.

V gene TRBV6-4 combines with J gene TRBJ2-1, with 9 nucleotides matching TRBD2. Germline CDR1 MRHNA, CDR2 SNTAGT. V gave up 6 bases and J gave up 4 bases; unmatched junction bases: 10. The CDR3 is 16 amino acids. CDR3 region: CASSLSPSGTYNEQFF. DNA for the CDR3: TGTGCCAGCAGCCTTTCGCCTAGCGGGACATACAATGAGCAGTTCTTC.

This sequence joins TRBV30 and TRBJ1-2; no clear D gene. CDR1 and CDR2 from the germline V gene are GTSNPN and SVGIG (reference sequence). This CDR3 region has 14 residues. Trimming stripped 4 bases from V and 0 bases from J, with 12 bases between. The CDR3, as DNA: TGTGCCTGGATATATCACAGATCTAACTATGGCTACACCTTC. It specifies CAWIYHRSNYGYTF.

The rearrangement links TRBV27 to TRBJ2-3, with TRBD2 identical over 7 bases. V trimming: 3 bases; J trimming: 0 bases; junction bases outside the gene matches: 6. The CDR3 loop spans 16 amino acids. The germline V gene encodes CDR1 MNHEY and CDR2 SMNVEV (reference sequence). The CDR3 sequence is CASSFRGGISTDTQYF. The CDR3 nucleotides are TGTGCCAGCAGTTTTAGGGGAGGGATAAGCACAGATACGCAGTATTTT.